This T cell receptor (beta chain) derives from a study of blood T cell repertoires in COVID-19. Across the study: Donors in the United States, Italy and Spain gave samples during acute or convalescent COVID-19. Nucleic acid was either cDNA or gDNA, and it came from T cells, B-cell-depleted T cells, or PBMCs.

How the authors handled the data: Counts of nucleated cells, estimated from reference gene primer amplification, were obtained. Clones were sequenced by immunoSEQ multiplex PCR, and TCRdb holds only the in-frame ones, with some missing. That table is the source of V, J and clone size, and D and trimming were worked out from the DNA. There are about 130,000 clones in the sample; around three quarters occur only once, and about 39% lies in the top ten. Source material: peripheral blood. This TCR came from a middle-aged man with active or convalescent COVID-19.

The CDR3 reads CASRSGTEAFF. CDR3 coding DNA: TGTGCCAGCAGGTCGGGGACTGAAGCTTTCTTT. J is TRBJ1-1 and V is TRBV2; unclear D gene. Trimming removed 6 bases from V and 5 bases from J, with 7 bases in between. This CDR3 contains 11 residues. Germline lookup yields CDR1 SNHLY and CDR2 FYNNEI. Using reference TRBV2 and TRBJ1-1 for the parts outside the CDR3, the full variable domain is EPEVTQTPSHQVTQMGQEVILRCVPISNHLYFYWYRQILGQKVEFLVSFYNNEISEKSEIFDDQFSVERPDGSNFTLKIRSTKLEDSAMYFCASRSGTEAFFGQGTRLTVV.